The rows below give T cell receptor beta chains drawn from one sample of a study of CD8+CD57+ T cells in acquired aplastic anemia. Each CDR3 protein is one row after TCRdb ran MiXCR on the reads. Here the sample spans some 120,000 distinct CDR3 sequences, 45% to 60% being singletons. Sequencing was carried out using sorted CD4+, CD8+, or CD8+CD57+ T cells (not recorded which) from PBMCs. Receptors originate from a human donor with aplastic anemia. Both conserved end residues are part of each CDR3. D genes are given only for firm matches. A clone size is listed for some rows: how often the clone was seen (once, few, many), or a class if it is expanded.

J gene | D gene | V gene | clone size | CDR3 protein | CDR3 DNA
TRBJ2-1 | TRBD2 | TRBV19 | - | CASSRSGRAVNEQIF | TGTGCCAGTAGTCGAAGCGGGAGGGCCGTTAATGAGCAGATCTTC
TRBJ2-7 | - | TRBV29-1 | many | CSVEERDGAYEQYF | TGCAGCGTTGAAGAAAGGGACGGAGCCTACGAGCAGTACTTC
TRBJ2-5 | - | TRBV7-2 | many | CASSVQETQYF | TGTGCCAGCAGCGTCCAAGAGACCCAGTACTTC
TRBJ1-3 | TRBD1 | TRBV12-3/TRBV12-4 | - | CASRGTGENTIYF | TGTGCCAGCAGGGGGACAGGGGAAAACACCATATATTTT
TRBJ2-3 | TRBD2 | TRBV29-1 | - | CSVGGGGIADTQYF | TGCAGCGTTGGGGGGGGAGGGATTGCCGATACGCAGTATTTT
TRBJ2-3 | TRBD2 | TRBV12-3/TRBV12-4 | - | CASSYSGTSTDTQYF | TGTGCCAGCAGTTATAGCGGGACTAGCACAGATACGCAGTATTTT
TRBJ2-7 | - | TRBV29-1 | - | CSVERLGSYEQYF | TGCAGCGTTGAACGCTTGGGCTCCTACGAGCAGTACTTC
TRBJ1-6 | - | TRBV5-1 | - | CASKQTEDSPLHF | TGCGCCAGCAAACAGACAGAGGATTCACCCCTCCACTTT
TRBJ2-2 | - | TRBV10-1 | - | CASSEISLTGELFF | TGCGCCAGCAGTGAGATCTCTCTCACCGGGGAGCTGTTTTTT
TRBJ2-2 | TRBD1 | TRBV7-7 | many | CASSPGQGAFGELFF | TGTGCTAGCAGCCCGGGACAGGGGGCTTTCGGGGAGCTGTTTTTT
TRBJ1-1 | - | TRBV2 | few | CASNEETLRRAFF | TGTGCCAGCAACGAGGAGACTCTGCGAAGAGCTTTCTTT
TRBJ1-1 | - | TRBV7-7 | many | CASSLSLNTEAFF | TGTGCCAGCAGCCTCTCTCTGAACACTGAAGCTTTCTTT
TRBJ1-2 | - | TRBV29-1 | - | CSARGTQEYGYTF | TGCAGCGCAAGAGGGACACAGGAATATGGCTACACCTTC
TRBJ1-2 | - | TRBV20-1 | - | CSAVGMDYGYTF | TGCAGTGCCGTCGGCATGGATTATGGCTACACCTTC
TRBJ2-5 | - | TRBV29-1 | many | CSVDAGASQETQYF | TGCAGCGTTGACGCGGGGGCAAGCCAAGAGACCCAGTACTTC
TRBJ2-3 | - | TRBV7-6 | - | CASSSGVDTQYF | TGTGCCAGCAGCTCGGGGGTGGATACGCAGTATTTT
TRBJ1-5 | - | TRBV6-1 | many | CASSGNQPQHF | TGTGCCAGCAGCGGGAATCAGCCCCAGCATTTT
TRBJ2-5 | - | TRBV15 | many | CATSRVRPVLETQYF | TGTGCCACCAGCAGAGTTCGCCCTGTGTTAGAGACCCAGTACTTC
TRBJ2-1 | TRBD2 | TRBV2 | few | CASKPSGLYNEQFF | TGTGCCAGCAAACCTAGCGGCCTATACAATGAGCAGTTCTTC
TRBJ2-7 | - | TRBV2 | - | CASRRASVYEQYF | TGTGCCAGCAGGCGGGCGTCGGTCTACGAGCAGTACTTC
TRBJ2-7 | TRBD2 | TRBV29-1 | once | CSVEGLAASYEQYF | TGCAGCGTTGAGGGGCTAGCGGCGAGCTACGAGCAGTACTTC
TRBJ1-5 | TRBD1 | TRBV25-1 | - | CASRGDLPGQAIYSNQPQHF | TGTGCCAGCAGGGGGGACCTCCCGGGACAGGCAATCTATAGCAATCAGCCCCAGCATTTT
TRBJ2-7 | TRBD2 | TRBV10-3 | - | CAISGREGYEQYF | TGTGCCATCAGTGGGCGGGAGGGCTACGAGCAGTACTTC
TRBJ1-2 | TRBD1 | TRBV6-2/TRBV6-3 | - | CASSRAGTGGFYGYTF | TGTGCCAGCAGTCGAGCCGGGACAGGGGGCTTCTATGGCTACACCTTC
TRBJ2-5 | - | TRBV20-1 | - | CSARYPTRKETQYF | TGCAGTGCTAGATATCCGACTAGGAAAGAGACCCAGTACTTC
TRBJ2-7 | TRBD1 | TRBV2 | - | CASTSGTGEQYF | TGTGCCAGCACCTCCGGGACAGGTGAGCAGTACTTC
TRBJ2-5 | - | TRBV7-9 | few | CASSPLALETQYF | TGTGCCAGCAGCCCCCTAGCTTTGGAGACCCAGTACTTC
TRBJ2-3 | TRBD2 | TRBV11-2 | - | CASSLSSGRTDTQYF | TGTGCCAGCAGCTTATCTAGCGGGAGGACAGATACGCAGTATTTT
TRBJ1-2 | - | TRBV6-1 | - | CASRASGDYGYTF | TGTGCCAGCAGGGCCTCAGGGGACTATGGCTACACCTTC
TRBJ1-1 | - | TRBV7-3 | - | CASKGTPNTEAFF | TGTGCCAGCAAGGGGACACCAAACACTGAAGCTTTCTTT
TRBJ2-2 | - | TRBV19 | - | CASSEGLGPGELFF | TGTGCCAGTAGTGAGGGCCTTGGTCCCGGGGAGCTGTTTTTT
TRBJ1-2 | TRBD1 | TRBV10-3 | - | CAISETGGYGYTF | TGTGCCATCAGTGAGACAGGGGGATATGGCTACACCTTC
TRBJ2-7 | - | TRBV24-1 | many | CATSWRGEQYF | TGTGCCACCTCCTGGCGGGGCGAGCAGTACTTC
TRBJ1-6 | - | TRBV9 | - | CASSVEPESSYNSPLHF | TGTGCCAGCAGCGTAGAGCCAGAGAGCTCCTATAATTCACCCCTCCACTTT
TRBJ1-4 | TRBD1 | TRBV7-9 | - | CASSWTGREKLFF | TGTGCCAGCAGCTGGACAGGGCGTGAAAAACTGTTTTTT
TRBJ1-6 | - | TRBV10-3 | few | CAIGEAGVSSPLHF | TGTGCCATTGGGGAGGCCGGGGTAAGTTCACCCCTCCACTTT
TRBJ2-7 | - | TRBV29-1 | - | CSVDAGIEQYF | TGCAGCGTTGATGCCGGGATCGAGCAGTACTTC
TRBJ2-7 | TRBD2 | TRBV9 | many | CASSPGGASSYEQYF | TGTGCCAGCAGCCCGGGAGGGGCAAGCTCCTACGAGCAGTACTTC
TRBJ1-1 | - | TRBV14 | many | CASSQRLANTEAFF | TGTGCCAGCTCTCAACGCCTAGCGAACACTGAAGCTTTCTTT